The 21 T cell receptor beta chains given below trace back to one sample, sequenced in a study of blood T cell repertoires in COVID-19. This table comes from immunoSEQ multiplex PCR, and its TCRdb copy is limited to in-frame clones, with some not included. Found here are 100,000 or so clones, 75% to 90% of them singletons; the top ten hold roughly 4.4%. Sequenced: peripheral blood. The receptor source for this set is a human donor in a cohort sampled during active COVID-19.

This chain links TRBV6-6 with TRBJ2-1; TRBD2 agrees at 9 bases. V lost 7 bases and J lost 7; bases outside the gene matches: 14. The germline V gene encodes CDR1 MNHNY and CDR2 SVGAGI (reference sequence). The CDR3 is made up of 16 amino acids. The CDR3 DNA is TGTGCCAGCAATCGAGATGCTAGCGGGGTAGGAAATGAGCAGTTCTTC. Amino acid sequence: CASNRDASGVGNEQFF.

The DNA of the CDR3 is TGTGCCAGCACCCCGGGTGCAGGGGGCCTTTCCTACAATGAGCAGTTCTTC. Translated, it gives CASTPGAGGLSYNEQFF. This chain links TRBV5-4 with TRBJ2-1; TRBD1 matches 8 bases. The junction had 12 bases not matched to a gene; V was cut back by 6 bases and J by 1 base. Germline lookup yields CDR1 SGHNT and CDR2 YYREEE (reference sequence). The CDR3 runs 17 residues. Full variable domain (remainder filled in from reference TRBV5-4 and TRBJ2-1): ETGVTQSPTHLIKTRGQQVTLRCSSQSGHNTVSWYQQALGQGPQFIFQYYREEENGRGNFPPRFSGLQFPNYSSELNVNALELDDSALYLCASTPGAGGLSYNEQFFGPGTRLTVL.

V and J are TRBV29-1 and TRBJ1-5, with D unclear. The CDR3 totals 14 residues. V lost 7 bases and J lost 2, with 15 bases in between. Germline-derived CDR1 and CDR2 are SQVTM and ANQGSEA. The CDR3, as DNA: TGCAGCGGGCGGGCGACCATAGGCAATCAGCCCCAGCATTTT. Translated, it gives CSGRATIGNQPQHF.

The genes are TRBV27 and TRBJ2-2; D ambiguous. CDR1 MNHEY and CDR2 SMNVEV come from the germline V gene (reference sequence). The CDR3 loop spans 12 amino acids. V dropped 7 bases and J dropped 6 bases, with 9 bases sitting between them. This chain's CDR3 is CASNSWPGELFF. DNA of the CDR3: TGTGCCAGCAACAGTTGGCCCGGGGAGCTGTTTTTT.

Only one count was recorded for this clone. V usage is TRBV6-1 and J usage is TRBJ2-3, with D perhaps matching TRBD1 (5 bases). V lost 2 bases and J 2 bases, leaving 11 bases between the germline ends. This CDR3 region has 15 residues. The germline CDR1 and CDR2 sequences are MNHNS and SASEGT. The CDR3 bases are TGTGCCAGCAGTGAATGGGGCAGTTTCACAGATACGCAGTATTTT. Amino acids: CASSEWGSFTDTQYF.

V usage is TRBV7-9 and J usage is TRBJ2-6; a weak D match, TRBD2 (5 bases). This CDR3 has 16 amino acids. Germline V CDR1 and CDR2: SEHNR, FQNEAQ (reference sequence). The V and J ends lost 5 bases and 2 bases respectively, with 13 bases between them. Here the CDR3 reads CASSQTSRAGANVLTF. In nucleotides, the CDR3 is TGTGCCAGCAGCCAGACATCGAGGGCTGGGGCCAACGTCCTGACTTTC. Using reference TRBV7-9 and TRBJ2-6 for the parts outside the CDR3, the full variable domain is DTGVSQNPRHKITKRGQNVTFRCDPISEHNRLYWYRQTLGQGPEFLTYFQNEAQLEKSRLLSDRFSAERPKGSFSTLEIQRTEQGDSAMYLCASSQTSRAGANVLTFGAGSRLTVL.

The genes are TRBV4-1 and TRBJ1-4; D uncertain. V was trimmed by 0 bases and J by 0 bases, leaving 11 bases between them. This CDR3 comprises 17 residues. Germline CDR1 is MGHRA and CDR2 is YSYEKL. This CDR3 is CASSQDGPTSTNEKLFF. The CDR3 nucleotides read TGCGCCAGCAGCCAAGACGGCCCGACTTCAACTAATGAAAAACTGTTTTTT.

The chain employs TRBV5-1 and TRBJ1-2, with a tentative D call TRBD1 (5 bases). Trimming stripped 5 bases from V and 0 bases from J, with 14 bases between. CDR1 and CDR2 from the germline V gene are SGHRS and YFSETQ. The CDR3 is 15 amino acids. CDR3 protein: CASSRGGDTNYGYTF. The CDR3 region has the DNA TGCGCCAGCAGTCGGGGAGGGGATACTAACTATGGCTACACCTTC.

This clone appeared a few times. This chain joins TRBV10-2 and TRBJ1-5, with a weak D call TRBD1 (5 bases). The CDR3 is 15 amino acids. Per the germline V gene, CDR1 is WSHSY and CDR2 is SAAADI. Trimming stripped 8 bases from V and 5 bases from J, with 19 bases between. CDR3 sequence reads: CASAPTAGLYQPQHF. CDR3 nucleotide sequence: TGCGCCAGCGCACCTACCGCAGGGTTATATCAGCCCCAGCATTTT.

This clone has a single count. The chain uses TRBV2 and TRBJ2-3; the D is unclear. The CDR3 loop spans 13 amino acids. V was cut by 6 bases and J by 5 bases, with 12 bases left in between. Germline V gives CDR1 SNHLY, CDR2 FYNNEI. The CDR3, as DNA: TGTGCCAGCAGAGCCGGAGTTGGAGATACGCAGTATTTT. Translation: CASRAGVGDTQYF.

This clone was found once. V is TRBV7-9 and J is TRBJ2-3; TRBD2 is a possible D gene (7 bases). CDR1 and CDR2 from the germline V gene are SEHNR and FQNEAQ (reference sequence). The CDR3 length is 16 residues. The V and J ends lost 5 bases and 6 bases respectively, with 21 bases between them. The CDR3 here is CASSLRTAGRGDTQYF. The CDR3 bases are TGTGCCAGCAGCCTTAGGACAGCGGGGAGGGGTGATACGCAGTATTTT.

This rearrangement joins TRBV6-2 or TRBV6-3 to TRBJ2-7; D unclear. V was shortened by 3 bases and J by 2 bases, with 14 bases between the two germline ends. CDR3 length: 15 amino acids. The germline gives CDR1 MNHEY, CDR2 SVGEGT. The CDR3 sequence: CASSYSVFGAYEQYF. The CDR3 coding sequence is TGTGCCAGCAGTTATTCGGTGTTCGGAGCCTACGAGCAGTACTTC.

V gene TRBV19 combines with J gene TRBJ2-5, with 8 bases aligning to TRBD1. CDR1 is LNHDA and CDR2 is SQIVND in the germline V gene (reference sequence). This CDR3 spans 15 amino acids. Trimming at V came to 2 bases and at J to 5 bases, leaving 7 bases not matched to a gene. CDR3 coding DNA: TGTGCCAGTAGTATATCTCAGGCAGGGGGCGAGACCCAGTACTTC. Its translation: CASSISQAGGETQYF.

This clone came up once. V usage is TRBV27 and J usage is TRBJ1-2, with TRBD1 matching 10 bases. The ends lost 6 bases at V and 3 bases at J; junction bases unmatched: 7. Germline CDR1 is MNHEY and CDR2 is SMNVEV (reference sequence). The CDR3 runs 15 residues. CDR3 protein: CASRLWGTGDYGYTF. The CDR3 DNA reads as TGTGCCAGCAGACTATGGGGGACAGGGGACTATGGCTACACCTTC.

A few counts support this clone. Additional DNA sequences in this sample encode the identical CDR3. CDR3 coding DNA: TGTGCCAGCAGCTCTCGAGGGCCAGAGACCCAGTACTTC. Its protein product is CASSSRGPETQYF. V usage is TRBV7-9 and J usage is TRBJ2-5; tentative D call: TRBD2 (5 bases). The CDR3 contains 13 residues. Trimming took off 4 bases at V and 4 bases at J, with 10 bases between the two ends. Germline V gene data show CDR1 as SEHNR and CDR2 as FQNEAQ (reference sequence). Together with reference TRBV7-9 and TRBJ2-5, the CDR3 gives the full variable domain: DTGVSQNPRHKITKRGQNVTFRCDPISEHNRLYWYRQTLGQGPEFLTYFQNEAQLEKSRLLSDRFSAERPKGSFSTLEIQRTEQGDSAMYLCASSSRGPETQYFGPGTRLLVL.

The chain uses TRBV7-9 and TRBJ2-1, with TRBD1 identical over 8 bases. In germline, CDR1 is SEHNR, CDR2 FQNEAQ (reference sequence). This CDR3 comprises 14 residues. Trimming at V came to 5 bases and at J to 6 bases, leaving 6 bases not matched to a gene. CDR3 DNA sequence: TGTGCCAGCAGCCAACGCGGACAGGGCAATGAGCAGTTCTTC. It specifies CASSQRGQGNEQFF. Together with reference TRBV7-9 and TRBJ2-1, the CDR3 gives the full variable domain: DTGVSQNPRHKITKRGQNVTFRCDPISEHNRLYWYRQTLGQGPEFLTYFQNEAQLEKSRLLSDRFSAERPKGSFSTLEIQRTEQGDSAMYLCASSQRGQGNEQFFGPGTRLTVL.

V is TRBV5-6 and J is TRBJ2-6, with 7 bases matching TRBD1. Per the germline V gene, CDR1 is SGHDT and CDR2 is YYEEEE. The V segment lost 4 bases and the J segment 3 bases; nucleotides outside the gene matches: 4. The CDR3 sequence is 15 residues long. CDR3: CASSLTGDGANVLTF. The DNA of the CDR3 is TGTGCCAGCAGCCTTACAGGGGATGGGGCCAACGTCCTGACTTTC.

V is TRBV7-3 and J is TRBJ2-1, with a weak D call TRBD2 (7 bases). The CDR3 runs to 15 residues. Germline V gene data show CDR1 as SGHTA and CDR2 as FQGTGA. V was cut by 5 bases and J by 5 bases, with 16 bases left in between. The CDR3 protein is CASSRGAAGNNEQFF. CDR3 coding DNA: TGTGCCAGCAGCCGGGGGGCAGCTGGAAACAATGAGCAGTTCTTC.

This chain joins TRBV5-5 and TRBJ1-5; unclear D gene. There are 13 residues in the CDR3. V lost 4 bases to trimming and J lost 5 bases, with 10 bases between them. CDR1 and CDR2 from the germline V gene are SGHKS and YYEKEE (reference sequence). The CDR3 region is CASSPFGDQPQHF. CDR3 DNA sequence: TGTGCCAGCAGCCCATTCGGGGATCAGCCCCAGCATTTT.

The chain carries TRBV21-1 and TRBJ1-3. TRBV21-1 is shown as a pseudogene. The CDR3 has 16 amino acids. The CDR3 bases are TGTGCCAGCAGCAAAGTCCCGCGGATCTCTGGAAACACCATATATTTT. Its protein product is CASSKVPRISGNTIYF.

The J gene is TRBJ2-7, the V gene TRBV18; the match to TRBD1 covers 11 bases. In germline, CDR1 is KGHSH, CDR2 LQKENI. The junction had 6 bases not matched to a gene; V was cut back by 4 bases and J by 4 bases. The CDR3 spans 15 residues. The CDR3: CASSQNRDRGYEQYF. In DNA form, the CDR3 reads TGTGCCAGCTCACAAAACCGGGACAGGGGGTACGAGCAGTACTTC.